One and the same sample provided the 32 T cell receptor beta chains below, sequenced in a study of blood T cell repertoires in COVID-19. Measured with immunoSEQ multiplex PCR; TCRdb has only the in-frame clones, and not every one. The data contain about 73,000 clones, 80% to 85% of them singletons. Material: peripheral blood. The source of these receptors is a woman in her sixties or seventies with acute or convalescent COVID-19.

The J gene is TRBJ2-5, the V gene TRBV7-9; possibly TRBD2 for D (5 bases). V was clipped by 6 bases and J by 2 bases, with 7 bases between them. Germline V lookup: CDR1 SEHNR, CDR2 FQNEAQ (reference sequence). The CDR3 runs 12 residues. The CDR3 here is CASRRGQETQYF. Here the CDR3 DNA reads TGTGCCAGCAGACGGGGACAAGAGACCCAGTACTTC.

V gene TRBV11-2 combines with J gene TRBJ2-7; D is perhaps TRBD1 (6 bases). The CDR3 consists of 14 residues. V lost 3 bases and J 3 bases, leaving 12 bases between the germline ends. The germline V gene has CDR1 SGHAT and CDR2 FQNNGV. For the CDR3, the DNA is TGTGCCAGCAGCTTGTTGTTACAGGGCTACGAGCAGTACTTC. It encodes CASSLLLQGYEQYF.

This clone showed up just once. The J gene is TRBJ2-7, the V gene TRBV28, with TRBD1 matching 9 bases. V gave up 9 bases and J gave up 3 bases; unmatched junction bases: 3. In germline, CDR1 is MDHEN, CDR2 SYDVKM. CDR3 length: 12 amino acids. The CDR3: CASKTGGYEQYF. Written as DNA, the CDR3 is TGTGCCAGTAAGACAGGGGGCTACGAGCAGTACTTC.

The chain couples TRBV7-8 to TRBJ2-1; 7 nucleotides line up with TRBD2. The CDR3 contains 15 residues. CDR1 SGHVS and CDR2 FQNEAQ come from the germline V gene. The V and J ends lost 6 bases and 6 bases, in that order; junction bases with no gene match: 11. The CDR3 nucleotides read TGTGCCAGCAGTCCGATTAGGACTAGTAGCAATGAGCAGTTCTTC. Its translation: CASSPIRTSSNEQFF.

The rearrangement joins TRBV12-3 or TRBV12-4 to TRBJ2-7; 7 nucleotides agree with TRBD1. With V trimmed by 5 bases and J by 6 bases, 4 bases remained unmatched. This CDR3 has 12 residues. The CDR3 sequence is CASSHGTAEQYF. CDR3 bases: TGTGCCAGCAGTCACGGGACAGCCGAGCAGTACTTC.

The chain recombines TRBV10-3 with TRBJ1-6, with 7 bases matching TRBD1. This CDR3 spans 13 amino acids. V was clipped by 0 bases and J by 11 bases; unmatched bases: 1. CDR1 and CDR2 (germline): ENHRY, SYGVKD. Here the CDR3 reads CAISESQGPPLHF. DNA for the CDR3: TGTGCCATCAGTGAGTCACAGGGGCCACCCCTCCACTTT.

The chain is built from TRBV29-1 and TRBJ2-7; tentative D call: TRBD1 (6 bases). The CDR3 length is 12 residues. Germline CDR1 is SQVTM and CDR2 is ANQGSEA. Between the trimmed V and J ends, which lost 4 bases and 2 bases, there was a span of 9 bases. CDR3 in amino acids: CSVGTATYEQYF. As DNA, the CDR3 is TGCAGCGTTGGGACAGCAACCTACGAGCAGTACTTC.

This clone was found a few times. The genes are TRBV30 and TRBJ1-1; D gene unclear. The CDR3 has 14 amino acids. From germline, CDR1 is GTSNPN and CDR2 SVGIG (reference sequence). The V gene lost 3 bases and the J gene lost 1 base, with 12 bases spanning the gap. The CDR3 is CAWRLRSGNTEAFF. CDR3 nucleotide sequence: TGTGCCTGGAGGCTACGGTCGGGGAACACTGAAGCTTTCTTT.

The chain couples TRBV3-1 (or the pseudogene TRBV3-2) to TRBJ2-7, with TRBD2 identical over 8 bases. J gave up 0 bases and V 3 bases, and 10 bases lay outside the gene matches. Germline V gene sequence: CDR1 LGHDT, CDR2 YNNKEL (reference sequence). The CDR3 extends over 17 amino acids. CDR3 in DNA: TGTGCCAGCAGCCAGATAGGGTGGGGGACTAGCTCCTACGAGCAGTACTTC. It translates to CASSQIGWGTSSYEQYF.

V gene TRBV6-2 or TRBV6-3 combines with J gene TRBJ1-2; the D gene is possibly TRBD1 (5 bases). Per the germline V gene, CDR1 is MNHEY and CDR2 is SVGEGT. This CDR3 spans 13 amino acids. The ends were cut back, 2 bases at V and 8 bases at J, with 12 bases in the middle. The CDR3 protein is CASSYGQGGGYTF. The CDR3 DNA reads TGTGCCAGCAGTTACGGGCAGGGCGGCGGCTACACCTTC.

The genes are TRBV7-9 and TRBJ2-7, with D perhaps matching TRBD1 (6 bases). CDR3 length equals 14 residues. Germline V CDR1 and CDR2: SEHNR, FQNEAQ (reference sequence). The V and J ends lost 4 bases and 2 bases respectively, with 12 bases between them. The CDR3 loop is CASSSQGITYEQYF. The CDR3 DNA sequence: TGTGCCAGCAGCTCACAGGGAATTACCTACGAGCAGTACTTC.

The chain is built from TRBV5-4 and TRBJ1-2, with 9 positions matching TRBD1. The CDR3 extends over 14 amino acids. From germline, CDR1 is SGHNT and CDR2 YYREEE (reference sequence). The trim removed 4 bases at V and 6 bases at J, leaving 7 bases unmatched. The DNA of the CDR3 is TGTGCCAGCAGCCGGACAGGGGCTGAGGATGGCTACACCTTC. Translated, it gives CASSRTGAEDGYTF.

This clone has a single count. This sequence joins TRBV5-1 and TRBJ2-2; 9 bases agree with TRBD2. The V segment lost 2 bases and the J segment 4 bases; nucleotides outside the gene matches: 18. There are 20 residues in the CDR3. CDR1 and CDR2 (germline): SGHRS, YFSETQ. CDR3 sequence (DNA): TGCGCCAGCAGCTTCAGGACTAGCGCTAAGATGGAGGGGGGCACCGGGGAGCTGTTTTTT. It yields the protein CASSFRTSAKMEGGTGELFF.

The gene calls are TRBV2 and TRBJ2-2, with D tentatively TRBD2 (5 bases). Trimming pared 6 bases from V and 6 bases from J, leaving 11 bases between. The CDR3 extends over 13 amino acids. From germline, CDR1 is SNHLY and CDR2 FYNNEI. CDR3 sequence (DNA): TGTGCCAGCAGAGAGACTATTTCCGGGGAGCTGTTTTTT. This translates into CASRETISGELFF.

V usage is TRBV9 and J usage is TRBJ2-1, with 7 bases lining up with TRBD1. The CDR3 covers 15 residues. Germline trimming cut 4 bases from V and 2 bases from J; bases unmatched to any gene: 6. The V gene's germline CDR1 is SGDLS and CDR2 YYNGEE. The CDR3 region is CASSRDRAAYNEQFF. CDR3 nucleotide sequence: TGTGCCAGCAGCCGAGACAGGGCGGCCTACAATGAGCAGTTCTTC.

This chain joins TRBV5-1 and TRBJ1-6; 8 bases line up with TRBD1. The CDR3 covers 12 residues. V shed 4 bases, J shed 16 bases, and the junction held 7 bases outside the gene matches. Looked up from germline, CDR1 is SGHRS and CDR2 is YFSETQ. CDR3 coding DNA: TGCGCCAGCAGCATCGGGACAGGAATTCTCCACTTT. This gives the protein CASSIGTGILHF.

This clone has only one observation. In nucleotides, the CDR3 is TGTGCCAGCAGTGAATTTACGGGGAGAGAGACCCAGTACTTC. Translating it yields CASSEFTGRETQYF. The rearrangement links TRBV25-1 to TRBJ2-5, with D maybe TRBD2 (5 bases). Germline lookup yields CDR1 MGHDK and CDR2 SYGVNS. V lost 1 base and J lost 4, with 10 bases in between. The CDR3 length is 14 residues.

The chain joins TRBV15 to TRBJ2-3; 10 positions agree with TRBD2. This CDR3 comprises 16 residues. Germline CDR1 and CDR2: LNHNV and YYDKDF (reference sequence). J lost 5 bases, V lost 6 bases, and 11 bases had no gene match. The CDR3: CATRAGLAGVLDTQYF. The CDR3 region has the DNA TGTGCCACCAGGGCAGGGCTAGCGGGAGTCTTAGATACGCAGTATTTT.

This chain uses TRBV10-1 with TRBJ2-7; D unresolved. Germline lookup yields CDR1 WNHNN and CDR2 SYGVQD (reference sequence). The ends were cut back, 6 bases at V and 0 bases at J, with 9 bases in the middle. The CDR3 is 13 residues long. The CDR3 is CASRRQRSYEQYF. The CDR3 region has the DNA TGCGCCAGCAGGAGACAACGCTCCTACGAGCAGTACTTC.

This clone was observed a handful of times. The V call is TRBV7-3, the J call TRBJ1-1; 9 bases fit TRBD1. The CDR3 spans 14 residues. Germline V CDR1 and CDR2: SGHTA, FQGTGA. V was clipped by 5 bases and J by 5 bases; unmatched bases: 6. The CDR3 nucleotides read TGTGCCAGCAGCAAGGACAGGGGATTGACTGAAGCTTTCTTT. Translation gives CASSKDRGLTEAFF.

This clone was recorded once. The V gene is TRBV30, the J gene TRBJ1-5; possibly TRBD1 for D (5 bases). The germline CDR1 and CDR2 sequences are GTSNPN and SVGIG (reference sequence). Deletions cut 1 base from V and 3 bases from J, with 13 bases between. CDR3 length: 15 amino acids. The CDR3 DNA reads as TGTGCCTGGAGTGGTGGGGCGATAAACAATCAGCCCCAGCATTTT. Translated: CAWSGGAINNQPQHF. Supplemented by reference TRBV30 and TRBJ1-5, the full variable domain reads SQTIHQWPATLVQPVGSPLSLECTVEGTSNPNLYWYRQAAGRGLQLLFYSVGIGQISSEVPQNLSASRPQDRQFILSSKKLLLSDSGFYLCAWSGGAINNQPQHFGDGTRLSIL.

CDR3: CASSYPGQPSGYTF. The CDR3 DNA is TGTGCCAGCAGTTATCCGGGACAGCCGTCCGGCTACACCTTC. The chain is built from TRBV6-5 and TRBJ1-2, with 7 nucleotides matching TRBD1. From germline, CDR1 is MNHEY and CDR2 SVGAGI. The CDR3 spans 14 residues. With 3 bases clipped from V and 8 bases from J, the junction kept 9 bases outside the gene matches.

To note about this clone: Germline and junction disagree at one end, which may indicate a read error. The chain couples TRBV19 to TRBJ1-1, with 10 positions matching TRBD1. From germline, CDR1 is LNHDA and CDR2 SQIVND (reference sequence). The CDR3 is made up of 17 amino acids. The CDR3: CASSQRRTGGMKTEAFF. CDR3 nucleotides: TGTGCCAGTAGCCAGAGACGGACAGGGGGGATGAAGACTGAAGCTTTCTTT.

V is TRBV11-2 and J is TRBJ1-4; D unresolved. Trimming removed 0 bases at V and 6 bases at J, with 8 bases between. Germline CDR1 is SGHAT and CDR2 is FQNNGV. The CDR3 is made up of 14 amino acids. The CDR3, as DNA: TGTGCCAGCAGCTTAGATACTCGTCATGAAAAACTGTTTTTT. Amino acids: CASSLDTRHEKLFF. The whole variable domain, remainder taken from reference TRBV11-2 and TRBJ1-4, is EAGVAQSPRYKIIEKRQSVAFWCNPISGHATLYWYQQILGQGPKLLIQFQNNGVVDDSQLPKDRFSAERLKGVDSTLKIQPAKLEDSAVYLCASSLDTRHEKLFFGSGTQLSVL.

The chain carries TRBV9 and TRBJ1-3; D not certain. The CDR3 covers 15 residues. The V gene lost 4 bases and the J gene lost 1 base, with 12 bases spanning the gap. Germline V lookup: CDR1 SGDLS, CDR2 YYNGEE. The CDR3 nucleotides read TGTGCCAGCAGCACCCCAGGTTTTTCTGGAAACACCATATATTTT. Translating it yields CASSTPGFSGNTIYF.

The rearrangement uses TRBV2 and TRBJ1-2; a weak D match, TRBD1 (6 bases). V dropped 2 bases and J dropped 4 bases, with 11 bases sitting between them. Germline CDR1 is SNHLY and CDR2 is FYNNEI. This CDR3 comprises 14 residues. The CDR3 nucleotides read TGTGCCAGCAGTGAACAGTACAGGGTCTATGGCTACACCTTC. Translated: CASSEQYRVYGYTF.

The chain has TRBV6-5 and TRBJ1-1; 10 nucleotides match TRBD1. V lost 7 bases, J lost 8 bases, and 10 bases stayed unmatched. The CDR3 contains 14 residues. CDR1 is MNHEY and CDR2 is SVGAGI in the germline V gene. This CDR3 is CASTKSTGGIEAFF. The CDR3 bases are TGTGCCAGCACCAAATCGACAGGGGGCATCGAAGCTTTCTTT.

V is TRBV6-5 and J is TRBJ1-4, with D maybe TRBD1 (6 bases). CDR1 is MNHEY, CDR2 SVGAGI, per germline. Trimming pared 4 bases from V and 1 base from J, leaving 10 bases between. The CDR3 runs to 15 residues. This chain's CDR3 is CASSSGQLTNEKLFF. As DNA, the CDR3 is TGTGCCAGCAGTTCAGGACAGCTAACTAATGAAAAACTGTTTTTT.

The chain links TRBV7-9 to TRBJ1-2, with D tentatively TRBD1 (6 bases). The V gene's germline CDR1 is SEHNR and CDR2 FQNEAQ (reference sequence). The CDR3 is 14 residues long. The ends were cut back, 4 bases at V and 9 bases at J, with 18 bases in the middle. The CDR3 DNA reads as TGTGCCAGCAGCTCAGAAAGACAGGCCGCAAGCTACACCTTC. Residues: CASSSERQAASYTF.

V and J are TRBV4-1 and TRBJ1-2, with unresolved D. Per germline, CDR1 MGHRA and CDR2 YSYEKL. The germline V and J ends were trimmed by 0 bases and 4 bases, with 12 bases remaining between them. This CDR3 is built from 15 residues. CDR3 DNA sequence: TGCGCCAGCAGCCAAGACCGGGGTTCGCCCTATGGCTACACCTTC. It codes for CASSQDRGSPYGYTF.

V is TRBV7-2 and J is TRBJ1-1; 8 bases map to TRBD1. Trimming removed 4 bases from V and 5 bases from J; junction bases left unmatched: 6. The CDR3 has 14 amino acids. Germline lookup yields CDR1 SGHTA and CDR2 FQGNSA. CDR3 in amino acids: CASSSGQGHTEAFF. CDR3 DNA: TGTGCCAGCAGCTCCGGACAGGGTCATACTGAAGCTTTCTTT.

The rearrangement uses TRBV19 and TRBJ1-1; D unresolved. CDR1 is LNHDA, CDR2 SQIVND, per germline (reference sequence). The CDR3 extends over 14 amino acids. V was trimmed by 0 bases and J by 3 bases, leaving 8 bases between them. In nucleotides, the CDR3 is TGTGCCAGTAGTATAGACCCCCCTTACACTGAAGCTTTCTTT. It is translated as CASSIDPPYTEAFF.